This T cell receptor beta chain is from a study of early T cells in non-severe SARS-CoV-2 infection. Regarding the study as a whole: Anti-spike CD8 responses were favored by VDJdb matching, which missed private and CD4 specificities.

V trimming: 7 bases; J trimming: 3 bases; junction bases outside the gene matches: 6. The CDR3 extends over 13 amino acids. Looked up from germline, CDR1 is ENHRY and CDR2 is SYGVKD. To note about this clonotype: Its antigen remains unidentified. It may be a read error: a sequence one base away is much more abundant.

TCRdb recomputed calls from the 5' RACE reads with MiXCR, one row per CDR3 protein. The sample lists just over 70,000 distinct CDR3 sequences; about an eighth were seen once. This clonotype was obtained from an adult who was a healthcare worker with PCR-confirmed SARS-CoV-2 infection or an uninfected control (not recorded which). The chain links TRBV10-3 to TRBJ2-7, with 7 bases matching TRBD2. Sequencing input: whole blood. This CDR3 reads CAIKGGGDYEQYF. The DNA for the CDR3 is TGTGCCATCAAGGGCGGGGGAGACTACGAGCAGTACTTC.